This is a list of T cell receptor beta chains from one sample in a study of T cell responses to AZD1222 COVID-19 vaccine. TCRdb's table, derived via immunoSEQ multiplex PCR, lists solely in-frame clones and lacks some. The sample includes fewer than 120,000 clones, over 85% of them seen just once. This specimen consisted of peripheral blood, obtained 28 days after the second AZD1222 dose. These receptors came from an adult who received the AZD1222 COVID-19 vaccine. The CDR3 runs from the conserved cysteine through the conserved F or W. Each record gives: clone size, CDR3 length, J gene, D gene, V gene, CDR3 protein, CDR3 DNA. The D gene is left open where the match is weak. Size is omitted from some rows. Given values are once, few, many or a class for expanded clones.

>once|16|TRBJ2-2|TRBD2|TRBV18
CASSPQTSGNTGELFF
TGTGCCAGCTCACCACAGACTAGCGGGAACACCGGGGAGCTGTTTTTT
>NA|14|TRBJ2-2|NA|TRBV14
CASTRTGSYGELFF
TGTGCCAGCACCCGGACGGGGAGTTACGGGGAGCTGTTTTTT
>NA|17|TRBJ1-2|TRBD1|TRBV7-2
CASSLGSMGYRGYGYTF
TGTGCCAGCAGCTTAGGTAGCATGGGGTACAGGGGCTATGGCTACACCTTC
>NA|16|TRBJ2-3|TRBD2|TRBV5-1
CASSLAAASGRDTQYF
TGCGCCAGCAGCTTGGCCGCGGCTAGCGGGAGGGATACGCAGTATTTT
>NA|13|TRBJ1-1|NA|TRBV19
CASSIEAGAEAFF
TGTGCCAGTAGTATAGAGGCTGGAGCTGAAGCTTTCTTT
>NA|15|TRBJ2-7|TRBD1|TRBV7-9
CASSRPPGQGYEQYF
TGTGCCAGCAGCCGGCCGCCGGGACAGGGGTACGAGCAGTACTTC
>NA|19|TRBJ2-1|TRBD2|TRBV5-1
CASSLAGTSGASSYNEQFF
TGCGCCAGCAGCTTGGCTGGGACTAGCGGGGCAAGCTCCTACAATGAGCAGTTCTTC
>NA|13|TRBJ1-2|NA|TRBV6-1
CASSETLRYGYTF
TGTGCCAGCAGTGAAACCCTGAGGTATGGCTACACCTTC
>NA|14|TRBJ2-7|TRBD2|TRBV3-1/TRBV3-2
CASSQGEGPREQYF
TGTGCCAGCAGCCAAGGGGAGGGGCCGAGGGAGCAGTACTTC
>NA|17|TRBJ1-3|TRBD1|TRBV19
CASSRVVRGLIGNTIYF
TGTGCCAGTAGTAGGGTCGTCAGGGGGCTTATTGGAAACACCATATATTTT
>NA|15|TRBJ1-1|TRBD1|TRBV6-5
CASSSGTGKNTEAFF
TGTGCCAGCAGTTCGGGGACAGGGAAGAACACTGAAGCTTTCTTT
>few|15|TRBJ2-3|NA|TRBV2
CASSESVSPAHTQYF
TGTGCCAGCAGTGAATCTGTTAGTCCGGCGCATACGCAGTATTTT
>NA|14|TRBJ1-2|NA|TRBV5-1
CASSLAGPTDGYTF
TGCGCCAGCAGCTTGGCAGGGCCTACGGATGGCTACACCTTC
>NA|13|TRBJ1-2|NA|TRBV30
CAWNSGALDGYTF
TGTGCCTGGAACTCCGGGGCACTGGATGGCTACACCTTC
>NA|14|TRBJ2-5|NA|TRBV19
CASSSKEGQETQYF
TGTGCCAGTAGTTCAAAGGAGGGGCAAGAGACCCAGTACTTC
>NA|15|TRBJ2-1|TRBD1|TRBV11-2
CASSFRGQGNNEQFF
TGTGCCAGCAGCTTTCGGGGACAGGGTAACAATGAGCAGTTCTTC
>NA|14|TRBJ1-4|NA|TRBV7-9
CASSPRQSDEKLFF
TGTGCCAGCAGCCCCCGCCAGAGTGATGAAAAACTGTTTTTT
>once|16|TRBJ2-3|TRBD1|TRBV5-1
CASSFGEGASTDTQYF
TGCGCCAGCAGCTTCGGAGAGGGGGCTAGCACAGATACGCAGTATTTT
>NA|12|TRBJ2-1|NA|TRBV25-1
CASSDPGIEQFF
TGTGCCAGCAGTGATCCGGGAATTGAGCAGTTCTTC
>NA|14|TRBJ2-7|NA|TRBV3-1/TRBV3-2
CASSQEGISYEQYF
TGTGCCAGCAGCCAAGAAGGGATTTCCTACGAGCAGTACTTC
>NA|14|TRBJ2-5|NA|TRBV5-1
CASTPDNDQETQYF
TGCGCCAGCACCCCCGACAATGACCAAGAGACCCAGTACTTC
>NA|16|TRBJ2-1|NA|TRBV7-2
CASSLVRLAIYNEQFF
TGTGCCAGCAGCTTAGTTCGGCTAGCGATTTACAATGAGCAGTTCTTC
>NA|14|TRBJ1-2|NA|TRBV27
CASSLSGGRFGYTF
TGTGCCAGCAGTTTATCTGGAGGTCGCTTTGGCTACACCTTC
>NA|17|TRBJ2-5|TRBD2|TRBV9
CASSAAGSAGWVETQYF
TGTGCCAGCAGCGCAGCGGGCTCAGCGGGGTGGGTCGAGACCCAGTACTTC
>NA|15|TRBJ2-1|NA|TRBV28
CASSLLIAAINEQFF
TGTGCCAGCAGTCTTTTAATAGCGGCTATCAATGAGCAGTTCTTC
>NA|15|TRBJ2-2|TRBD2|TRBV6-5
CASRDLAGGVGELFF
TGTGCCAGCAGAGACCTAGCGGGAGGGGTCGGGGAGCTGTTTTTT
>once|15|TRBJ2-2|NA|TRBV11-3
CASSFGGGISGELFF
TGTGCCAGCAGCTTTGGTGGGGGGATTTCCGGGGAGCTGTTTTTT
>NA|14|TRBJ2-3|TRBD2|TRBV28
CASNRREGPDTQYF
TGTGCCAGCAACCGCCGGGAGGGCCCAGATACGCAGTATTTT
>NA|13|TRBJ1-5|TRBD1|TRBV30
CAWSVRGHQPQHF
TGTGCCTGGAGTGTAAGGGGGCACCAGCCCCAGCATTTT
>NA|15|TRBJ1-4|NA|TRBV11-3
CASSLGLGLQEKLFF
TGTGCCAGCAGCTTGGGGTTAGGACTTCAGGAAAAACTGTTTTTT
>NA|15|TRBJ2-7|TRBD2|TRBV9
CASSVGTSGRDEQYF
TGTGCCAGCAGCGTAGGCACTAGCGGGAGGGACGAGCAGTACTTC
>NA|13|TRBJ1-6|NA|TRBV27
CASRSFHNSPLHF
TGTGCCAGCAGGTCCTTTCATAATTCACCCCTCCACTTT
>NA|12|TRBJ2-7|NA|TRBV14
CASSQIAYEQYF
TGTGCCAGCAGCCAAATCGCTTACGAGCAGTACTTC
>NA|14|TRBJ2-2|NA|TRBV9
CASSVVGVTGELFF
TGTGCCAGCAGCGTAGTGGGGGTCACCGGGGAGCTGTTTTTT
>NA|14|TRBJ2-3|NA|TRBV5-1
CASSLGDRSDTQYF
TGCGCCAGCAGCTTGGGTGACAGATCAGATACGCAGTATTTT
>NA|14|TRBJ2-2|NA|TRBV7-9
CASSWNYGSGELFF
TGTGCCAGCAGCTGGAATTATGGGAGCGGGGAGCTGTTTTTT
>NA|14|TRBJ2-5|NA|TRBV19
CASSAETEGGTQYF
TGTGCCAGTAGTGCGGAGACAGAAGGGGGGACCCAGTACTTC
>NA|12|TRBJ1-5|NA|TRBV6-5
CASGLSNQPQHF
TGTGCCAGCGGGTTAAGCAATCAGCCCCAGCATTTT
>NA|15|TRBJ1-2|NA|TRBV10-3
CAISGGTRYTYGYTF
TGTGCCATCAGTGGGGGCACACGCTATACCTATGGCTACACCTTC
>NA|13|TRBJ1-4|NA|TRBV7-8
CASSLGWEEKLFF
TGTGCCAGCAGCTTAGGGTGGGAGGAAAAACTGTTTTTT
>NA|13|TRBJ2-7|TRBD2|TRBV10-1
CASSEVAGDEQYF
TGCGCCAGCAGTGAGGTAGCGGGAGACGAGCAGTACTTC
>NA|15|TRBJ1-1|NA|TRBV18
CASSPGTRRNTEAFF
TGTGCCAGCTCACCCGGGACACGGAGGAACACTGAAGCTTTCTTT
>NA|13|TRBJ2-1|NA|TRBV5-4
CASSRDRNNEQFF
TGTGCCAGCAGCCGGGACCGCAACAATGAGCAGTTCTTC
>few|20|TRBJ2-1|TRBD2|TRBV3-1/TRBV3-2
CASSGGDSGRGTNSYNEQFF
TGTGCCAGCAGCGGAGGGGATAGCGGGAGGGGGACTAACTCCTACAATGAGCAGTTCTTC
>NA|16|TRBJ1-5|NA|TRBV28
CASSLLAGEPNQPQHF
TGTGCCAGCAGTTTACTAGCAGGAGAACCCAATCAGCCCCAGCATTTT
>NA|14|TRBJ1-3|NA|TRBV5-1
CASRSPGSGNTIYF
TGCGCCAGCAGGTCTCCGGGCTCTGGAAACACCATATATTTT
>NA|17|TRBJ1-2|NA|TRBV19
CASSLRDQADLLYGYTF
TGTGCCAGTAGCCTCCGGGACCAAGCTGATTTATTGTATGGCTACACCTTC
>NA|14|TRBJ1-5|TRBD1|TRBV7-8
CASSQGTGDQPQHF
TGTGCCAGCAGCCAAGGGACAGGGGATCAGCCCCAGCATTTT
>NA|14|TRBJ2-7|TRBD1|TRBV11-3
CASSRGTGSDEQYF
TGTGCCAGCAGCCGAGGGACAGGGTCGGACGAGCAGTACTTC
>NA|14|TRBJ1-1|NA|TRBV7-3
CASSPALDGTEAFF
TGTGCCAGCAGCCCCGCACTGGACGGCACTGAAGCTTTCTTT
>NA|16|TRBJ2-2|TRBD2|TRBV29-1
CSVVFGGGSNTGELFF
TGCAGCGTTGTATTCGGCGGGGGATCGAACACCGGGGAGCTGTTTTTT
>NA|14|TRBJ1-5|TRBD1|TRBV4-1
CASSQGDRNQPQHF
TGCGCCAGCAGCCAAGGGGACAGAAATCAGCCCCAGCATTTT
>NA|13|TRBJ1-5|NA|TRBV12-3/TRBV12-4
CASSLSRDQPQHF
TGTGCCAGCAGCCTCTCCAGGGATCAGCCCCAGCATTTT
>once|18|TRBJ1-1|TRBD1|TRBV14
CASSKIDLYRGMNTEAFF
TGTGCCAGCAGCAAAATCGACTTATACAGGGGGATGAACACTGAAGCTTTCTTT
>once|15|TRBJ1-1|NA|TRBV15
CATSRGTNGGFEAFF
TGTGCCACCAGCAGGGGCACCAATGGGGGGTTCGAGGCTTTCTTT
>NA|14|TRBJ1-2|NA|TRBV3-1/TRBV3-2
CASSPSRRAYGYTF
TGTGCCAGCAGCCCATCCAGGCGCGCCTATGGCTACACCTTC
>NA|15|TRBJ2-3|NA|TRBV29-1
CSVARGAGGTDTQYF
TGCAGCGTGGCCCGGGGAGCAGGGGGCACAGATACGCAGTATTTT